This is a list of T cell receptor beta chains from one sample in a study of blood T cell repertoires in COVID-19. TCRdb's table, derived via immunoSEQ multiplex PCR, lists solely in-frame clones and lacks some. The sample gives about 250,000 clones, approximately 83% of which show up once; roughly 3.6% is in the top ten. Sequenced material: PBMCs or T cells enriched from blood (not recorded which). These receptors were taken from a man aged 45 to 65 who had recovered from COVID-19. The CDR3 runs from the conserved cysteine through the conserved F or W. Clone size, where shown, is once, few, many, or a class for clones that have expanded.

abundance | v_gene | CDR3aa
- | TRBV7-8 | CASSFLTGVVGYTF
- | TRBV9 | CASSAGPSYEQYF
- | TRBV9 | CASSVGLGTSGELFF
- | TRBV2 | CASRAPGGGQPQHF
once | TRBV5-6 | CASSLRVGVSYEQYF
- | TRBV12-5 | CASGLARTGNGYEQYF
- | TRBV5-6 | CASSGRGLAGGSYNEQFF
- | TRBV29-1 | CSVSGGHGYGYTF
- | TRBV27 | CASSNWDSPAQHF
- | TRBV7-9 | CASSLTSQGAHGYTF
- | TRBV5-4 | CASSLGGAREKLFF
- | TRBV28 | CASSLAGGENSPLHF
- | TRBV9 | CASSVDSSSYGYTF
- | TRBV3-1/TRBV3-2 | CASSPGVSTDTQYF
- | TRBV6-4 | CASFSSLATNEKLFF
- | TRBV7-2 | CASSLWVGGSGADTQYF
- | TRBV9 | CASSGLAGQGNEQFF
- | TRBV12-5 | CASGLAGGFQPQHF
- | TRBV5-4 | CASSTRGGSYNEQFF
- | TRBV19 | CASTPTSVRTDTQYF
- | TRBV4-1 | CASSQDGTEETQYF
few | TRBV5-1 | CASSPGLVNTGELFF
- | TRBV29-1 | CSVEPAGQYYGYTF
- | TRBV7-9 | CASSPRWGEKTNYGYTF
- | TRBV5-3 | CARRPIQGTGSLHF
- | TRBV7-9 | CASSPTGTLVVDTQYF
few | TRBV10-3 | CAISSPLQGVGYGYTF